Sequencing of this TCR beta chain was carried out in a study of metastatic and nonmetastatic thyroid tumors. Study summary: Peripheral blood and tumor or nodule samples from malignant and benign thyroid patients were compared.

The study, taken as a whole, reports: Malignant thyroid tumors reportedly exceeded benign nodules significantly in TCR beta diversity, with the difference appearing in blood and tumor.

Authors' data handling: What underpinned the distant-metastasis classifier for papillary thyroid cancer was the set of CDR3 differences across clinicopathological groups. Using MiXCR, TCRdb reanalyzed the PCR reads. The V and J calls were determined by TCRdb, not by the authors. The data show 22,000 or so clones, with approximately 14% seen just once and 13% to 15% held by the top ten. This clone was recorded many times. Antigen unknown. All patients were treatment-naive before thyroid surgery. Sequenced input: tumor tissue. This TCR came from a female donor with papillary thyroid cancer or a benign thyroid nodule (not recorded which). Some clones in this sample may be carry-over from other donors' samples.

The CDR3 spells CASSEAETGELFF. The CDR3, as DNA: TGTGCCAGCAGTGAAGCCGAGACCGGGGAGCTGTTTTTT. The V call is TRBV6-1, the J call TRBJ2-2; unclear D gene. This CDR3 is built from 13 residues. V was clipped by 0 bases and J by 5 bases, with 4 bases between them. Germline CDR1 and CDR2: MNHNS and SASEGT.